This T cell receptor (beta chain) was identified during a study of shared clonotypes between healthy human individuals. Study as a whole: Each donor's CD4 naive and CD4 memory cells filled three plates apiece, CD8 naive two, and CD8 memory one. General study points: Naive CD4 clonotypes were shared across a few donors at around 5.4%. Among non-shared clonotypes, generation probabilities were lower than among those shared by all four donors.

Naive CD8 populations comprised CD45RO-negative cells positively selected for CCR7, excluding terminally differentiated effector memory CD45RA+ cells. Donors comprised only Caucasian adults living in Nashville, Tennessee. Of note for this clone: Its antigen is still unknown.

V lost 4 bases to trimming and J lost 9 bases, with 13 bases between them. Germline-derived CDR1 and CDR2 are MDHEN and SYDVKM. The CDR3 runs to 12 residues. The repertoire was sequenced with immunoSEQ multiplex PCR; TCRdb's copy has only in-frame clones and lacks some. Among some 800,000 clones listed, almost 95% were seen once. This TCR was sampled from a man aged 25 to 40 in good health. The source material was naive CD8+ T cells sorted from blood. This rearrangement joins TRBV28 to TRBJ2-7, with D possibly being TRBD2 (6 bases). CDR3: CASSSGLIRQYF. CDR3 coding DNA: TGTGCCAGCAGTTCGGGACTGATCCGGCAGTACTTC.